What follows is one T cell receptor (beta chain) and its context. Using immunoSEQ multiplex PCR, the repertoire was profiled, and TCRdb retains in-frame clones only, with some absent. Of about 70,000 clones listed, about four fifths are singletons. CDR1 and CDR2 from the germline V gene are MNHEY and SVGEGT. The CDR3 sequence is 17 residues long. J was trimmed by 3 bases and V by 6 bases; bases with no gene match: 14. This record belongs to a study of T cell responses to AZD1222 COVID-19 vaccine. Study in general: Researchers grouped second doses given at about 4 or about 12 weeks into one pool.

The source of this sequence is an adult in good health. The sample here was peripheral blood, taken on day 0 of AZD1222 vaccination. The gene calls are TRBV6-2 or TRBV6-3 and TRBJ1-5; 7 nucleotides agree with TRBD1. CDR3 sequence (DNA): TGTGCCAGCAGCCGTTCGAGGGAGGGGGCGTTCAATCAGCCCCAGCATTTT. Translated, it gives CASSRSREGAFNQPQHF.